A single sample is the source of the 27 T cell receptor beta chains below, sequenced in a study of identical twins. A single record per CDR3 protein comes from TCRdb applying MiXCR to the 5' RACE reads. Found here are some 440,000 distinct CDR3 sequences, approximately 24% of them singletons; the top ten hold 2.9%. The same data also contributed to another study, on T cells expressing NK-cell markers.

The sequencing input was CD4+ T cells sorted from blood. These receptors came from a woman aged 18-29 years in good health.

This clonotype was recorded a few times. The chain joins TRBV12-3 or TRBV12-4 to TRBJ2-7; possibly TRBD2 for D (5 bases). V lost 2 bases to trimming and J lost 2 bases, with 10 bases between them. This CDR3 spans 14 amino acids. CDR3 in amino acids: CASSLQRGPYEQYF. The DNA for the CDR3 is TGTGCCAGCAGTTTACAGCGAGGGCCCTACGAGCAGTACTTC.

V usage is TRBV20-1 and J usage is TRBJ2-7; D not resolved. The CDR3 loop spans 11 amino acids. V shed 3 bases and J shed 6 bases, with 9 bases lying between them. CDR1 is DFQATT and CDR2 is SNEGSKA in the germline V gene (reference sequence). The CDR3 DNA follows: TGCAGTGCTAGCCTCCTTGGCGAGCAGTACTTC. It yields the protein CSASLLGEQYF.

The CDR3 is CASSIGLYTEAFF. CDR3 nucleotide sequence: TGTGCCAGCAGCATAGGTCTCTACACTGAAGCTTTCTTT. The chain is built from TRBV5-6 and TRBJ1-1; D ambiguous. CDR3 size: 13 residues. In germline, CDR1 is SGHDT, CDR2 YYEEEE. The germline V and J ends were trimmed by 4 bases and 3 bases, with 10 bases remaining between them.

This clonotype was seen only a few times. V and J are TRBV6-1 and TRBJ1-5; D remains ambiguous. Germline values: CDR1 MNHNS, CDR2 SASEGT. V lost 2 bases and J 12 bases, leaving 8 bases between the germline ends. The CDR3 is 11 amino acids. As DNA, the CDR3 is TGTGCCAGCAGTGAATGGAAAATCCAGCATTTT. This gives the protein CASSEWKIQHF.

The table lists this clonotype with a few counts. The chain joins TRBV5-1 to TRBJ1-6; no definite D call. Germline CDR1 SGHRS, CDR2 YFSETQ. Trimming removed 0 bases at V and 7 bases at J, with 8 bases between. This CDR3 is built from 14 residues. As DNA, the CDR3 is TGCGCCAGCAGCTTGGGGACGGAAAATTCACCCCTCCACTTT. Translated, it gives CASSLGTENSPLHF. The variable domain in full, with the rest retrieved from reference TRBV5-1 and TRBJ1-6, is KAGVTQTPRYLIKTRGQQVTLSCSPISGHRSVSWYQQTPGQGLQFLFEYFSETQRNKGNFPGRFSGRQFSNSRSEMNVSTLELGDSALYLCASSLGTENSPLHFGNGTRLTVT.

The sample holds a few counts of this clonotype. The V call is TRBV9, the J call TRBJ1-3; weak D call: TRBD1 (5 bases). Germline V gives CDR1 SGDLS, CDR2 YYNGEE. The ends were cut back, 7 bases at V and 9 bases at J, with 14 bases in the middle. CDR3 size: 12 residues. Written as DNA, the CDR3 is TGTGCCAGCGGGGACCTCCGGAGCACCATATATTTT. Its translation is CASGDLRSTIYF.

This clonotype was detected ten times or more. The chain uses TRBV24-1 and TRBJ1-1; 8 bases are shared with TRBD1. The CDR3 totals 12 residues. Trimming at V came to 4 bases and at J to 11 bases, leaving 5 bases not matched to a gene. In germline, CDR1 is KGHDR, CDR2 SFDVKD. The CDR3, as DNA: TGTGCCACCAGTGAACGACAGGGGCCGGCTTTCTTT. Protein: CATSERQGPAFF.

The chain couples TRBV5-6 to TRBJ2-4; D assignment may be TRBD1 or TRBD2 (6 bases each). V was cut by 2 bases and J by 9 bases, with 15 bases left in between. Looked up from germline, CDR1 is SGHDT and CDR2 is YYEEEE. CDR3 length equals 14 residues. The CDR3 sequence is CASSLVETGAIQYF. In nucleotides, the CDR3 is TGTGCCAGCAGCTTAGTGGAGACGGGGGCCATTCAGTACTTC.

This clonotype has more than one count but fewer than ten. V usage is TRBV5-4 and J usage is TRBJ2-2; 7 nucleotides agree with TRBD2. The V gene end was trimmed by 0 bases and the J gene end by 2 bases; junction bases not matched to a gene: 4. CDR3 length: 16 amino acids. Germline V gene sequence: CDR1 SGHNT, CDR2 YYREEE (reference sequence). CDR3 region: CASSLEAGLNTGELFF. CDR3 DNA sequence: TGTGCCAGCAGCTTGGAAGCGGGACTTAACACCGGGGAGCTGTTTTTT.

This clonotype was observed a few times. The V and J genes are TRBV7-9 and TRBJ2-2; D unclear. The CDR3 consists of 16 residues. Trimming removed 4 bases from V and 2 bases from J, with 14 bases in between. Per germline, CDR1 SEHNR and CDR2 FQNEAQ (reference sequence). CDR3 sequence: CASSSEGHINTGELFF. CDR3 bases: TGTGCCAGCAGCTCGGAAGGGCATATAAACACCGGGGAGCTGTTTTTT.

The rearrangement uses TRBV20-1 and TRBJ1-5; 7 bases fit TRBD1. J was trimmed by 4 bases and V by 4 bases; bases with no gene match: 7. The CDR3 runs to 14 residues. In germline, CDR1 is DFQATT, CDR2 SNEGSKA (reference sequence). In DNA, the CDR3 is TGCAGTGCTAACAAACAGGGGATTAATCAGCCCCAGCATTTT. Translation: CSANKQGINQPQHF.

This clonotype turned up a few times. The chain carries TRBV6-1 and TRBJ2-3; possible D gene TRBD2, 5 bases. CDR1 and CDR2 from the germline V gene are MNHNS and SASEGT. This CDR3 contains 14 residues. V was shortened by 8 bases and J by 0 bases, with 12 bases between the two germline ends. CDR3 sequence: CASGPTRSTDTQYF. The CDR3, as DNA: TGTGCCAGCGGACCCACTAGGAGCACAGATACGCAGTATTTT.

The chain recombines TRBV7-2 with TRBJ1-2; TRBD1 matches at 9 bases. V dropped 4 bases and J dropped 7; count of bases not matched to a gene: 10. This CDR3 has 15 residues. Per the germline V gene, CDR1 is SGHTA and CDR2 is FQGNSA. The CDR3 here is CASSSSGTGLGGYTF. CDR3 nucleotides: TGTGCCAGCAGCTCCTCCGGGACAGGGTTGGGTGGCTACACCTTC.

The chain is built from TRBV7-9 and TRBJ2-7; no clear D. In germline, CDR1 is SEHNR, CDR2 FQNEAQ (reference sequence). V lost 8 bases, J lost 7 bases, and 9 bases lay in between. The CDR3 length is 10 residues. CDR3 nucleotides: TGTGCCAGCGGCGCCGGGGAGCAGTACTTC. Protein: CASGAGEQYF.

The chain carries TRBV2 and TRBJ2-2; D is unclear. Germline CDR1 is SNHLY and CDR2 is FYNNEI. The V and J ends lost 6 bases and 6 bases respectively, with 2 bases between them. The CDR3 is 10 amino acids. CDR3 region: CASRAGELFF. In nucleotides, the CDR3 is TGTGCCAGCAGGGCCGGGGAGCTGTTTTTT.

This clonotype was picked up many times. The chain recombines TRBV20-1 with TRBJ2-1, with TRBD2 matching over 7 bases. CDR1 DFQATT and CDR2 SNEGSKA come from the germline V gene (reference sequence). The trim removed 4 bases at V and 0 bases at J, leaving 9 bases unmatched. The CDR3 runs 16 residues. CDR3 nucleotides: TGCAGTGCTACCCATAGCGGGCCGAGCTCCTACAATGAGCAGTTCTTC. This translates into CSATHSGPSSYNEQFF.

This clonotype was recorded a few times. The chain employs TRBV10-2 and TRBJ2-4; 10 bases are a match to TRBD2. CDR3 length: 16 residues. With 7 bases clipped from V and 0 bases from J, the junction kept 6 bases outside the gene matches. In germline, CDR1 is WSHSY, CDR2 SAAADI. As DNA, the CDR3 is TGCGCCAGCAAAAGGACTAGCGGATTAGCCAAAAACATTCAGTACTTC. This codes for CASKRTSGLAKNIQYF.

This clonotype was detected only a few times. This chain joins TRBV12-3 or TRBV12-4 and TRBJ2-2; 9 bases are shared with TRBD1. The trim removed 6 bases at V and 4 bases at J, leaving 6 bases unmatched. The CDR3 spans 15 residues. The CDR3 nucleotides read TGTGCCAGCAGCCACAGGGGGCTAGGCACCGGGGAGCTGTTTTTT. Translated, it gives CASSHRGLGTGELFF.

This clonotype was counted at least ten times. CDR3: CASSLDPGAYEQYF. Written as DNA, the CDR3 is TGCGCCAGCAGCTTGGATCCCGGAGCCTACGAGCAGTACTTC. V is TRBV5-1 and J is TRBJ2-7; D unclear. V was clipped by 0 bases and J by 2 bases, with 9 bases between them. The CDR3 runs 14 residues. Germline CDR1 SGHRS, CDR2 YFSETQ.

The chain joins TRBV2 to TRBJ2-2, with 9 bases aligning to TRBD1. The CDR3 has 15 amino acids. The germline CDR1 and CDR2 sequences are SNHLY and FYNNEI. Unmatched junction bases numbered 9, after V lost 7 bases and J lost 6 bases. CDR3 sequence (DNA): TGTGCCAGCACCACGACAGGGGGAGAGTCCGGGGAGCTGTTTTTT. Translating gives CASTTTGGESGELFF. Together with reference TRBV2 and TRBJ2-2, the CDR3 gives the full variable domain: EPEVTQTPSHQVTQMGQEVILRCVPISNHLYFYWYRQILGQKVEFLVSFYNNEISEKSEIFDDQFSVERPDGSNFTLKIRSTKLEDSAMYFCASTTTGGESGELFFGEGSRLTVL.

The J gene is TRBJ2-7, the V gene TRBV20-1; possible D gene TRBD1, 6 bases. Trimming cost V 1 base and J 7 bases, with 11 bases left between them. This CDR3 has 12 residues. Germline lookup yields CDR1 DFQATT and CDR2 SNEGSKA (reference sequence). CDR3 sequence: CSARVGAAEQYF. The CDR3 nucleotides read TGCAGTGCTAGAGTGGGGGCGGCTGAGCAGTACTTC.

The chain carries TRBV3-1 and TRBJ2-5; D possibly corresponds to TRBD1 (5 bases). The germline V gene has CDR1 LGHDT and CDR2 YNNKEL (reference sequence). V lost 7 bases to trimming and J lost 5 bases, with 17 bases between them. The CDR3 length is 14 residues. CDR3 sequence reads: CASNRRGEKETQYF. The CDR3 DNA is TGTGCCAGCAACCGTAGGGGTGAAAAGGAGACCCAGTACTTC.

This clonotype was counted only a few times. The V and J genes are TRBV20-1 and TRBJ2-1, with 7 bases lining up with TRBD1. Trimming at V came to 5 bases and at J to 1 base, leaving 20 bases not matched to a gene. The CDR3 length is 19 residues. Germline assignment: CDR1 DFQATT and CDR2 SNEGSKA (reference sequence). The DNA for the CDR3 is TGCAGTGCTTACAGATCCGGGACAGCCAAAGGCAGTTCCTACAATGAGCAGTTCTTC. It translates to CSAYRSGTAKGSSYNEQFF.

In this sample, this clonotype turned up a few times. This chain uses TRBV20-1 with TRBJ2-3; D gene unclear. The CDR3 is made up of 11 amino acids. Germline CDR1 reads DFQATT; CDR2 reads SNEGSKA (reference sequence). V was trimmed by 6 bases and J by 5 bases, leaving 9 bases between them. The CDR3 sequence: CSAAARDTQYF. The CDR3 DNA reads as TGCAGTGCGGCTGCTAGAGATACGCAGTATTTT.

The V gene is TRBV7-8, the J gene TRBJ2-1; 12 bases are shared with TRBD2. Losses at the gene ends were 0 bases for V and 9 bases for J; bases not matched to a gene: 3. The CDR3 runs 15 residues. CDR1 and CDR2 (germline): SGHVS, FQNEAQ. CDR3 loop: CASSLALAGGGEQFF. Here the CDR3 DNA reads TGTGCCAGCAGCTTAGCACTAGCGGGGGGAGGTGAGCAGTTCTTC.

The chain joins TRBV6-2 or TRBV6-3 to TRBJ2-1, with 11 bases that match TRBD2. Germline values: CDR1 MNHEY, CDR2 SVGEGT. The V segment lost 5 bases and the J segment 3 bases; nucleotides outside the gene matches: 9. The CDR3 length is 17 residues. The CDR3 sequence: CASSLPTGTSGYNEQFF. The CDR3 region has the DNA TGTGCCAGCAGTCTACCGACCGGGACTAGCGGCTACAATGAGCAGTTCTTC.

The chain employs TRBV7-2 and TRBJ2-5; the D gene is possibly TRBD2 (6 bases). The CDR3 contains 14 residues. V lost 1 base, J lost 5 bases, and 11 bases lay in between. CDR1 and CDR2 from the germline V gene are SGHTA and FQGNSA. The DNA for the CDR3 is TGTGCCAGCAGCTTAGTTCTCAGCGGGGAGACCCAGTACTTC. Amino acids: CASSLVLSGETQYF.